This TCR beta chain was sequenced in a study of blood T cell repertoires in COVID-19. The overall study: COVID-19 samples collected from the United States, Italy and Spain covered acute and convalescent phases. The analysed material was cDNA or gDNA that came from T cells, B-cell-depleted T cells, or PBMCs.

CDR1 is SGHNT, CDR2 YENEEA, per germline. V trimming: 1 base; J trimming: 7 bases; junction bases outside the gene matches: 6. The CDR3 consists of 15 residues. A Seattle source enrolled patients during active infection and followed them longitudinally. In the authors' methods: It was from reference gene primer amplification that nucleated cell counts were estimated. Measured with immunoSEQ multiplex PCR; TCRdb has only the in-frame clones, and not every one. That table is the source of V, J and clone size, and D and trimming were worked out from the DNA. In the table there are around 70,000 clones, approximately 91% of which are singletons.

The chain uses TRBV11-3 and TRBJ2-1, with TRBD2 matching over 8 bases. Material: peripheral blood. The source of this sequence is a man aged 45 to 65 with COVID-19, enrolled during active disease. CDR3 sequence (DNA): TGTGCCAGCAGCTTAGGGGCTAGCGGGTGGAATGAGCAGTTCTTC. Its protein is CASSLGASGWNEQFF.